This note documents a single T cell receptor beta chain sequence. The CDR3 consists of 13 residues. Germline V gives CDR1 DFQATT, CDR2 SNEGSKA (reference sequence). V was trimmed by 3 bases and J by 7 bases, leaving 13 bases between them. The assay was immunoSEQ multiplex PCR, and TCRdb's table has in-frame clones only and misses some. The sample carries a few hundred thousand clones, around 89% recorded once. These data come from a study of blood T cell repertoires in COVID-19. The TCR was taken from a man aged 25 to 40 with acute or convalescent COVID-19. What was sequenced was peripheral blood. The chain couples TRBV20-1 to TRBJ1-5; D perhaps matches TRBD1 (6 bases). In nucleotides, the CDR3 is TGCAGTGCTAGTCTCAGGGGCCGGCAGCCCCAGCATTTT. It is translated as CSASLRGRQPQHF.